This T cell receptor (beta chain) was captured by sequencing in a study of tumor-infiltrating lymphocytes in oesophageal squamous cell carcinoma. In TCRdb, the PCR reads were re-called with MiXCR into one record per CDR3 protein. The sample has over 10,000 distinct CDR3 sequences; around 56% are singletons. Looked up from germline, CDR1 is MDHEN and CDR2 is SYDVKM. The CDR3 runs 13 residues. This receptor was identified in a female donor with esophageal squamous cell carcinoma. The chain employs TRBV28 and TRBJ2-5; possible D gene TRBD1, 5 bases. The J call is doubtful: the DNA matches TRBJ2-7 better. Input material: esophageal tumor tissue. The CDR3 is CASSLDSTYEQYF. DNA for the CDR3: TGTGCCAGCAGTTTAGACAGTACCTACGAGCAGTACTTC.